This T cell receptor (beta chain) emerged from a study of cytomegalovirus exposure and HLA in healthy donors. Study-level results: Certain sequence variants were highly shared and formed a cluster, and this cluster was likely a sequencing artifact. Some V segments (TRBV6-2 and TRBV6-3 among them) were excluded as indistinguishable. Versus the roughly 700-donor mean, an Asian-associated ancestry cluster reportedly showed fewer N-insertions in a later analysis.

Comment on this clone: Its cognate antigen is unknown.

V was shortened by 4 bases and J by 11 bases, with 11 bases between the two germline ends. The germline CDR1 and CDR2 sequences are SGHDN and FVKESK. CDR3 length: 12 amino acids. The donors comprised healthy bone marrow donors. PCR primers comprised 60 Vbeta and 13 Jbeta primers. TCRdb's copy holds only in-frame clones and misses some; the assay was immunoSEQ multiplex PCR. Among over 120,000 clones listed, around 82% were seen once. This receptor was obtained from a female donor in good health and CMV-seronegative. The material sequenced was PBMCs. This rearrangement joins TRBV14 to TRBJ1-4; D call uncertain. CDR3 in DNA: TGTGCCAGCAGCCCCTCGCCGGTGAAACTGTTTTTT. Encoded protein: CASSPSPVKLFF.